This TCR beta chain was profiled in a study of cytomegalovirus exposure and HLA in healthy donors. With 6 bases clipped from V and 3 bases from J, the junction kept 1 base outside the gene matches. CDR3 size: 11 residues. Germline CDR1 and CDR2: SQVTM and ANQGSEA. Primers for the PCR totalled 60 Vbeta and 13 Jbeta. The method was immunoSEQ multiplex PCR; TCRdb's version includes in-frame clones alone and lacks a portion of them. The repertoire consists of under 300,000 clones, with around four fifths occurring once and the leading ten covering about 2%. A few counts support this clone. What was sequenced was PBMCs. The rearrangement links TRBV29-1 to TRBJ2-7, with TRBD2 matching over 8 bases. The receptor was derived from a woman aged 40 to 50 in good health and CMV-seropositive. CDR3 bases: TGCAGCGTGACTAGCGTCTACGAGCAGTACTTC. Amino acid sequence: CSVTSVYEQYF.